The T cell receptor (beta chain) described here comes from a study of blood T cell repertoires in COVID-19. Whole-study context: Sites across the United States, Italy and Spain contributed samples from acute and convalescent COVID-19. Sources were T cells, B-cell-depleted T cells, or PBMCs; the material itself was cDNA or gDNA.

Germline CDR1 and CDR2: MDHEN and SYDVKM. This CDR3 spans 17 amino acids. Trimming left V 5 bases short and J 4 bases short, with 21 bases between. Under the authors' procedure: It was from reference gene primer amplification that nucleated cell counts were estimated. Some clones are missing from TCRdb's copy, which holds only in-frame ones; the method was immunoSEQ multiplex PCR. For V, J and clone size, that table is used; D and trimming come from the DNA. Among 200,000 to 250,000 clones, about nine tenths were seen once, and the ten largest hold 2.5% to 3.5%. This receptor was obtained from a woman aged 55-75 years with acute or convalescent COVID-19. The sequenced sample was peripheral blood. This chain connects TRBV28 to TRBJ1-3, with TRBD1 as a possible D gene (5 bases). CDR3 in amino acids: CASSASGIEGLGNTIYF. The CDR3 bases are TGTGCCAGCAGTGCCTCCGGGATTGAGGGACTGGGAAACACCATATATTTT.